This entry lists 29 T cell receptor beta chains sequenced from one sample in a study of T cell responses to AZD1222 COVID-19 vaccine. Clones were sequenced by immunoSEQ multiplex PCR, and TCRdb holds only the in-frame ones, with some missing. The sample carries around 150,000 clones, approximately 91% recorded once. The material was peripheral blood, obtained 28 days after the second AZD1222 dose. The receptors originated from an adult who received the AZD1222 COVID-19 vaccine.

The chain uses TRBV3-1 (or the pseudogene TRBV3-2) and TRBJ2-5; D gene ambiguous. V was shortened by 4 bases and J by 5 bases, with 20 bases between the two germline ends. The CDR3 length is 16 residues. Germline-derived CDR1 and CDR2 are LGHDT and YNNKEL (reference sequence). CDR3 in amino acids: CASSLSSAALLETQYF. CDR3 coding DNA: TGTGCCAGCAGCCTATCCTCCGCAGCGCTTTTGGAGACCCAGTACTTC.

This chain joins TRBV18 and TRBJ2-2; 7 nucleotides line up with TRBD1. The CDR3 spans 16 residues. Germline loops: CDR1 KGHSH, CDR2 LQKENI. V was pared by 3 bases and J by 6 bases, with 10 bases of the junction left unmatched. The CDR3 sequence is CASSPRRDRTPGELFF. The CDR3 DNA reads TGTGCCAGCTCACCGCGAAGGGACAGAACACCCGGGGAGCTGTTTTTT.

The genes are TRBV4-1 and TRBJ1-5; D might be TRBD1 (6 bases). The CDR3 length is 18 residues. CDR1 and CDR2 (germline): MGHRA, YSYEKL. Trimming left V 2 bases short and J 0 bases short, with 17 bases between. This CDR3 reads CASSQFYPDRDSNQPQHF. In nucleotides, the CDR3 is TGCGCCAGCAGCCAATTCTATCCGGACAGAGATAGCAATCAGCCCCAGCATTTT.

The chain uses TRBV2 and TRBJ2-7; TRBD2 matches 12 bases. The CDR3 has 16 amino acids. Germline V gene data show CDR1 as SNHLY and CDR2 as FYNNEI. Trimming cost V 1 base and J 3 bases; bases outside gene matches: 4. The CDR3 nucleotides read TGTGCCAGCAGTGAAGGACTAGCGGGAGTCGTCTACGAGCAGTACTTC. Amino acid sequence: CASSEGLAGVVYEQYF.

The chain has TRBV15 and TRBJ2-2, with 9 bases identical to TRBD2. V shed 1 base and J 1 base; nucleotides not matched to a gene: 7. The CDR3 is 18 amino acids. Looked up from germline, CDR1 is LNHNV and CDR2 is YYDKDF (reference sequence). The chain's CDR3 is CATSRGPGTSRNTGELFF. As DNA, the CDR3 is TGTGCCACCAGCAGAGGTCCCGGGACTAGCAGGAACACCGGGGAGCTGTTTTTT.

The CDR3 sequence: CASSTAGTNYGYTF. As DNA, the CDR3 is TGTGCCAGCAGCACCGCCGGGACTAACTATGGCTACACCTTC. V gene TRBV11-2 combines with J gene TRBJ1-2; no definite D call. CDR1 and CDR2 (germline): SGHAT, FQNNGV. Trimming stripped 5 bases from V and 0 bases from J, with 10 bases between. The CDR3 has 14 residues.

This rearrangement joins TRBV6-5 to TRBJ2-7; 11 positions agree with TRBD1. Germline lookup yields CDR1 MNHEY and CDR2 SVGAGI. The J segment lost 7 bases and the V segment lost 8 bases, leaving 4 bases of the junction unmatched. This CDR3 comprises 12 residues. The CDR3 reads CASGQGAWEQYF. The CDR3, as DNA: TGTGCCAGCGGACAGGGGGCATGGGAGCAGTACTTC.

The chain recombines TRBV12-3 or TRBV12-4 with TRBJ1-2; no firm D call. The CDR3 length is 13 residues. V was pared by 6 bases and J by 4 bases, with 12 bases between. CDR3 DNA: TGTGCCAGCAGCACCGGGAGCCTCTATGGCTACACCTTC. Protein sequence: CASSTGSLYGYTF.

V and J are TRBV2 and TRBJ2-3, with TRBD2 matching 14 bases. The length of the CDR3 is 15 residues. The V segment lost 5 bases and the J segment 4 bases; nucleotides outside the gene matches: 2. Germline V gives CDR1 SNHLY, CDR2 FYNNEI. CDR3 nucleotides: TGTGCCAGCAGTCCGGGACTAGCGGGAGCAGATACGCAGTATTTT. Its translation: CASSPGLAGADTQYF.

The chain links TRBV6-5 to TRBJ1-1; D gene uncertain. Trimming took off 7 bases at V and 8 bases at J, with 17 bases between the two ends. The CDR3 has 13 residues. Germline CDR1 MNHEY, CDR2 SVGAGI. The CDR3 nucleotides are TGTGCCAGCATCAGCAATCCCGGGCAGGAAGCTTTCTTT. Translation gives CASISNPGQEAFF.

V and J are TRBV19 and TRBJ2-5; D is undetermined. The CDR3 extends over 13 amino acids. The germline gives CDR1 LNHDA, CDR2 SQIVND (reference sequence). V shed 6 bases and J shed 4 bases, with 12 bases lying between them. CDR3 DNA: TGTGCCAGTAGGAAGGCTCCGGCAGAGACCCAGTACTTC. As protein: CASRKAPAETQYF.

The rearrangement links TRBV5-4 to TRBJ1-5; 7 bases agree with TRBD1. This CDR3 region has 13 residues. Trimming took 3 bases from V and 5 from J; bases not matched to a gene: 2. CDR1 and CDR2 from the germline V gene are SGHNT and YYREEE (reference sequence). DNA for the CDR3: TGTGCCAGCAGCTACGACAGGGATCAGCCCCAGCATTTT. Translation: CASSYDRDQPQHF. Full variable domain (remainder filled in from reference TRBV5-4 and TRBJ1-5): ETGVTQSPTHLIKTRGQQVTLRCSSQSGHNTVSWYQQALGQGPQFIFQYYREEENGRGNFPPRFSGLQFPNYSSELNVNALELDDSALYLCASSYDRDQPQHFGDGTRLSIL.

The chain is built from TRBV19 and TRBJ2-1; a weak D match, TRBD2 (7 bases). The CDR3 has 12 residues. V was pared by 5 bases and J by 9 bases, with 11 bases between. The germline CDR1 and CDR2 sequences are LNHDA and SQIVND (reference sequence). CDR3 amino acids: CASSLGGAEQFF. In DNA, the CDR3 is TGTGCCAGTAGTCTGGGGGGGGCTGAGCAGTTCTTC.

The chain has TRBV27 and TRBJ1-1; a weak D match, TRBD1 (5 bases). There are 11 residues in the CDR3. The germline V and J ends were trimmed by 8 bases and 3 bases, with 7 bases remaining between them. Per germline, CDR1 MNHEY and CDR2 SMNVEV (reference sequence). DNA for the CDR3: TGTGCCAGCGCAGGGTACACTGAAGCTTTCTTT. This sequence encodes CASAGYTEAFF.

Points on this clone: This sample also contains other DNA sequences that code for the same CDR3. The rearrangement uses TRBV20-1 and TRBJ2-7; D is ambiguous. Germline CDR1 is DFQATT and CDR2 is SNEGSKA (reference sequence). This CDR3 comprises 11 residues. Deletions cut 5 bases from V and 0 bases from J, with 5 bases between. CDR3 amino acids: CSAGGSYEQYF. CDR3 DNA: TGCAGTGCTGGCGGCTCCTACGAGCAGTACTTC.

This chain joins TRBV7-2 and TRBJ1-5, with 8 bases lining up with TRBD1. The CDR3 has 14 amino acids. Germline trimming cut 4 bases from V and 7 bases from J; bases unmatched to any gene: 6. The germline gives CDR1 SGHTA, CDR2 FQGNSA. The CDR3 sequence is CASSSGQVRQPQHF. Here the CDR3 DNA reads TGTGCCAGCAGCTCGGGACAGGTCAGACAGCCCCAGCATTTT.

The chain uses TRBV5-1 and TRBJ2-7; the D gene is possibly TRBD2 (5 bases). The CDR3 sequence is 19 residues long. The germline CDR1 and CDR2 sequences are SGHRS and YFSETQ. Trimming removed 0 bases from V and 3 bases from J, with 25 bases in between. In DNA form, the CDR3 reads TGCGCCAGCAGCTTGGGACCCCGCTCGACTATTCGTGGCCTCTACGAGCAGTACTTC. This sequence encodes CASSLGPRSTIRGLYEQYF.

The chain uses TRBV27 and TRBJ1-6; the D is unclear. The CDR3 runs to 15 residues. Germline-derived CDR1 and CDR2 are MNHEY and SMNVEV (reference sequence). V lost 6 bases, J lost 7 bases, and 16 bases lay in between. In nucleotides, the CDR3 is TGTGCCAGCAGCGGAACGTGGGGTTGGAATTCACCCCTCCACTTT. Encoded protein: CASSGTWGWNSPLHF.

The chain has TRBV27 and TRBJ1-4; 7 bases are a match to TRBD1. Germline V CDR1 and CDR2: MNHEY, SMNVEV (reference sequence). The CDR3 is made up of 15 amino acids. The trim removed 2 bases at V and 7 bases at J, leaving 7 bases unmatched. The CDR3 nucleotides are TGTGCCAGCAGTTTAAGGGGGAGGGGGCGTGAAAAACTGTTTTTT. Amino acids: CASSLRGRGREKLFF.

The chain recombines TRBV15 with TRBJ1-2, with no clear D. The CDR3 is made up of 15 amino acids. The V gene lost 5 bases and the J gene lost 4 bases, with 17 bases spanning the gap. Germline CDR1 and CDR2: LNHNV and YYDKDF (reference sequence). The CDR3 is CATSGRLTSFYGYTF. The CDR3 DNA follows: TGTGCCACCAGCGGAAGATTGACGAGTTTCTATGGCTACACCTTC.

This chain joins TRBV5-1 and TRBJ2-2; D remains unclear. Germline-derived CDR1 and CDR2 are SGHRS and YFSETQ. CDR3 length: 12 residues. V dropped 5 bases and J dropped 7 bases, with 9 bases sitting between them. CDR3 coding DNA: TGCGCCAGCAGTGTTGGCGTCGGGGAGCTGTTTTTT. Its translation is CASSVGVGELFF.

The CDR3 is CATGQGGYNEQFF. The CDR3 nucleotides are TGTGCCACCGGACAGGGGGGGTACAATGAGCAGTTCTTC. The V gene is TRBV2, the J gene TRBJ2-1; 10 bases are a match to TRBD1. Germline CDR1 SNHLY, CDR2 FYNNEI. J lost 4 bases, V lost 10 bases, and 4 bases had no gene match. This CDR3 contains 13 residues.

The CDR3 here is CASSSDRSGSYNEQFF. In DNA form, the CDR3 reads TGTGCCAGCAGTTCAGACAGGAGTGGGTCCTACAATGAGCAGTTCTTC. The genes are TRBV6-5 and TRBJ2-1; D possibly corresponds to TRBD1 (6 bases). Per the germline V gene, CDR1 is MNHEY and CDR2 is SVGAGI. The CDR3 is made up of 16 amino acids. V shed 4 bases and J shed 1 base, with 14 bases lying between them.

This clone was counted a few times. The chain couples TRBV4-2 to TRBJ2-5, with D maybe TRBD1 (5 bases). CDR3 length: 15 residues. CDR1 and CDR2 from the germline V gene are LGHNA and YNFKEQ. V was clipped by 1 base and J by 5 bases, with 14 bases between them. CDR3 sequence: CASSQGAGWAETQYF. The CDR3 DNA reads TGTGCCAGCAGCCAAGGGGCAGGGTGGGCGGAGACCCAGTACTTC.

The chain combines TRBV5-6 with TRBJ1-2; D is undetermined. V dropped 1 base and J dropped 1 base, with 8 bases sitting between them. Germline V lookup: CDR1 SGHDT, CDR2 YYEEEE. The CDR3 totals 14 residues. This chain's CDR3 is CASSLWVLNYGYTF. The CDR3 nucleotides read TGTGCCAGCAGCTTGTGGGTCCTTAACTATGGCTACACCTTC.

The chain is built from TRBV5-1 and TRBJ1-2, with 7 bases lining up with TRBD1. CDR3 length: 14 residues. The junction had 8 bases not matched to a gene; V was cut back by 6 bases and J by 3 bases. Germline V gene lookup returns CDR1 SGHRS and CDR2 YFSETQ. The CDR3 DNA follows: TGCGCCAGCACAATGACAGGGACGGACTATGGCTACACCTTC. Its translation is CASTMTGTDYGYTF.

This sequence joins TRBV25-1 and TRBJ1-2, with D perhaps matching TRBD1 (6 bases). This CDR3 comprises 15 residues. Deletions cut 3 bases from V and 4 bases from J, with 15 bases between. Germline values: CDR1 MGHDK, CDR2 SYGVNS. CDR3 DNA sequence: TGTGCCAGCAGTGACCGAGGGGGGGGGATCTATGGCTACACCTTC. It specifies CASSDRGGGIYGYTF.

This chain links TRBV6-6 with TRBJ2-7; no clear D. Germline-derived CDR1 and CDR2 are MNHNY and SVGAGI (reference sequence). V was trimmed by 6 bases and J by 0 bases, leaving 9 bases between them. This CDR3 is 13 amino acids long. The CDR3 DNA sequence: TGTGCCAGCAGCCTAAGGAGCTCCTACGAGCAGTACTTC. Protein: CASSLRSSYEQYF.

The J gene is TRBJ1-1, the V gene TRBV5-1; tentatively, D is TRBD1 (5 bases). With 1 base removed from V and 0 bases from J, the gap between germline ends came to 10 bases. Germline V lookup: CDR1 SGHRS, CDR2 YFSETQ. This CDR3 region has 15 residues. The CDR3 reads CASSLTGPMNTEAFF. The CDR3 DNA reads as TGCGCCAGCAGCTTGACAGGTCCAATGAACACTGAAGCTTTCTTT.